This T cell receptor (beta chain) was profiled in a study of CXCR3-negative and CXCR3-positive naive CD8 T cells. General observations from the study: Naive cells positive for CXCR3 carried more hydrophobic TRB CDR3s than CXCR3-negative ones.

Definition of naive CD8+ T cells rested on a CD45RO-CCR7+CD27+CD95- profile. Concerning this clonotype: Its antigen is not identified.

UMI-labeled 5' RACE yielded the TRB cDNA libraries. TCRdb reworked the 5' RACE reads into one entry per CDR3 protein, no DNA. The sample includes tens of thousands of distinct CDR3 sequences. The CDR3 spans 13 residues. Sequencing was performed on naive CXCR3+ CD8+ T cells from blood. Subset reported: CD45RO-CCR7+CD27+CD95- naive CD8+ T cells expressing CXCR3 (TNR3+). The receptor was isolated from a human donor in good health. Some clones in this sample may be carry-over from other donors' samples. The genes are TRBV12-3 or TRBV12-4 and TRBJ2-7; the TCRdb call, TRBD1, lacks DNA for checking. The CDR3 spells CASSPGGSYEQYF.